The clone carrying this T cell receptor beta chain has more than one count but fewer than ten. These data originate in a study of T-cell memory formation after mild COVID-19. Germline assignment: CDR1 SGHVS and CDR2 FQNEAQ. This CDR3 contains 16 residues. Trimming cost V 0 bases and J 2 bases, with 11 bases left between them. TCRdb passed the 5' RACE reads through MiXCR, listing each CDR3 protein once. The table records 200,000 to 300,000 distinct CDR3 sequences, over 8.5% of them present only once. The TCR originated in a man in his late teens or twenties who had mild COVID-19 (a few samples of this study predate the infection). Cell type and time point are not known. The sample consisted of PBMCs or a T cell subset sorted from them (not recorded which). The V gene is TRBV7-8, the J gene TRBJ1-5; unclear D gene. The CDR3 spells CASSLAGGVGNQPQHF. CDR3 bases: TGTGCCAGCAGCTTAGCGGGCGGGGTAGGCAATCAGCCCCAGCATTTT.